This is a list of T cell receptor beta chains from one sample in a study of blood T cell repertoires in COVID-19. Sequenced by immunoSEQ multiplex PCR; TCRdb stores in-frame clones only, minus some. The table lists a few hundred thousand clones, roughly nine tenths of them singletons. The sample comprised PBMCs or T cells enriched from blood (not recorded which). The source of these receptors is a woman aged 60 to 75 who had recovered from COVID-19. CDR3s leave out the opening cysteine and the closing phenylalanine or tryptophan.

v_call | cdr3_aa
TRBV18 | ASSPDRGGNTQY
TRBV18 | ASSPTVSPSELF
TRBV24-1 | ATSGPSPGETQY
TRBV19 | ASSIMGRQFSGNTIY
TRBV19 | ASSIELAGNEQY
TRBV9 | ASSVVSEGPGLGYT
TRBV5-1 | ASSFGASGGADTQY
TRBV7-2 | ASSRQGGDTIY
TRBV12-3/TRBV12-4 | ASSATQRAIY
TRBV19 | ASSSVGHNEQF
TRBV2 | ASSYRREDGGYT
TRBV5-5 | ASSSVGGDGYT
TRBV10-3 | AISDGYEQY
TRBV27 | ASRGGWYSPLH
TRBV6-5 | ASRLSTEAF
TRBV4-1 | ASSQFGSEGNTEAF
TRBV15 | ATSTKNRERGNTIY
TRBV7-3 | ASSDRGGRRNNEQF
TRBV3-1/TRBV3-2 | ASSHGGTSNQPQH
TRBV10-2 | ASRADRGGYEQY
TRBV6-5 | ASRDSPNYGYT
TRBV5-1 | ASSFEGGTGELF
TRBV2 | ASRADSGIDTQY
TRBV7-9 | ASTTGGGGYT
TRBV27 | ASRSGTGGKFEQY
TRBV27 | ASIPLAGGSRHEQF
TRBV6-5 | AARRDNFYEQY
TRBV30 | AWSVREFWEQF
TRBV5-1 | ASSLSGGLYEQY
TRBV11-2 | ASSLGLLNEQF
TRBV3-1/TRBV3-2 | ASSQPGGTTEAF
TRBV7-9 | ASSPGSNEQY
TRBV2 | ASSPRLAGNEQF
TRBV9 | ASTSTGGRSTEAF
TRBV5-1 | ASSPEQGTSPLH
TRBV10-2 | ASSDGRANQPQH
TRBV6-1 | ASSEPSLTGELF
TRBV7-3 | ASSKYSSGTDTQY
TRBV7-9 | ASSSPPSQPQH
TRBV12-5 | ASGLAGGETQY
TRBV15 | ATSRDPNLINTQY
TRBV2 | ASRQGADTQY
TRBV9 | ASSVGLEDEQY
TRBV28 | ASRTSDEQF